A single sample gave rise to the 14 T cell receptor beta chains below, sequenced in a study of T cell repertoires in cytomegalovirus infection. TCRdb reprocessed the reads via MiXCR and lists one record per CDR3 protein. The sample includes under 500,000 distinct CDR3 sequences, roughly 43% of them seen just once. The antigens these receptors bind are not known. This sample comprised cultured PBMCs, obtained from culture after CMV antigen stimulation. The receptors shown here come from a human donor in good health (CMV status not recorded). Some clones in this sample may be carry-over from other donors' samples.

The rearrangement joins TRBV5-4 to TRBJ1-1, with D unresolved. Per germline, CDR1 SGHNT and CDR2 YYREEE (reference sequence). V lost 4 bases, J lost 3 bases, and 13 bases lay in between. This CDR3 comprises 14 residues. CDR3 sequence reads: CASSPRRSDTEAFF. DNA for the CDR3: TGTGCCAGCAGCCCTAGGCGGTCGGACACTGAAGCTTTCTTT.

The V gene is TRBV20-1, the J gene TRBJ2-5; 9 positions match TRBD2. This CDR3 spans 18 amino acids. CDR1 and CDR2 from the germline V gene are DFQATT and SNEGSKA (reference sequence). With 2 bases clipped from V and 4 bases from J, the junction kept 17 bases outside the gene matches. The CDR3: CSARSRNLAGRLGETQYF. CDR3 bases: TGCAGTGCTAGATCCCGAAATCTAGCGGGAAGACTAGGAGAGACCCAGTACTTC.

CDR3 sequence reads: CASSMLPARLSEQFF. In DNA, the CDR3 is TGTGCCAGTAGTATGCTACCGGCCCGGTTAAGTGAGCAGTTCTTC. V usage is TRBV19 and J usage is TRBJ2-1; the D is unclear. Trimming removed 3 bases at V and 9 bases at J, with 18 bases between. The CDR3 is 15 amino acids. CDR1 is LNHDA, CDR2 SQIVND, per germline (reference sequence).

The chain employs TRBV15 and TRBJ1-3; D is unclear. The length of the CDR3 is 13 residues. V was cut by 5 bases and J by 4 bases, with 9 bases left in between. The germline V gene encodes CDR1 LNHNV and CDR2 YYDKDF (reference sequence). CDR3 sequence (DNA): TGTGCCACCAGCGCTTCGGGGGGAAACACCATATATTTT. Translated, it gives CATSASGGNTIYF.

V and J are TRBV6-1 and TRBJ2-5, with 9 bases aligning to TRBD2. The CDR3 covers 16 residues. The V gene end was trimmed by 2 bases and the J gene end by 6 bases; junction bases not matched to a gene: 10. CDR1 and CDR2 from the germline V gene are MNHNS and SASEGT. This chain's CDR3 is CASSERRGGFWKTQYF. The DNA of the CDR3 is TGTGCCAGCAGTGAACGGCGGGGGGGGTTTTGGAAGACCCAGTACTTC.

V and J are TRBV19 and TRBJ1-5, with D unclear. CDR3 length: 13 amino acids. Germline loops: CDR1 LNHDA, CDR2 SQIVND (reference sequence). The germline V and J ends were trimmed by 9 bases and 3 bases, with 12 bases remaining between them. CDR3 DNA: TGTGCCAGCCACCGGGATCTCAATCAGCCCCAGCATTTT. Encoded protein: CASHRDLNQPQHF.

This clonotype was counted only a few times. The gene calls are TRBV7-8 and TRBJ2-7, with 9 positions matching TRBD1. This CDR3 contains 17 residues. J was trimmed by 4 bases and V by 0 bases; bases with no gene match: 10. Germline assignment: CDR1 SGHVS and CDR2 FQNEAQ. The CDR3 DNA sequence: TGTGCCAGCAGCTTAGCGCGTCTTTCAGGACAGGGGTACGAGCAGTACTTC. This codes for CASSLARLSGQGYEQYF.

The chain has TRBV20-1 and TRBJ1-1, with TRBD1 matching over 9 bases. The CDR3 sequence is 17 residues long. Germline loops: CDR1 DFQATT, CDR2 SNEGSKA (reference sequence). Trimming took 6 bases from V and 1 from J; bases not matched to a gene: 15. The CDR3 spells CSAINRDRDFWNTEAFF. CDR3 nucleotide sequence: TGCAGTGCCATAAACCGGGACAGGGATTTTTGGAACACTGAAGCTTTCTTT.

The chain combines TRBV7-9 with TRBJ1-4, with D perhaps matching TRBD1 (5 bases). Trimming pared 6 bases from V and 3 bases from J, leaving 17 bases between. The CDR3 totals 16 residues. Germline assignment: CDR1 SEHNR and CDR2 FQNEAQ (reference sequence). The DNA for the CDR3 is TGTGCCAGCAGTCGACATGGGGGGAAGGCTAATGAAAAACTGTTTTTT. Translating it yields CASSRHGGKANEKLFF.

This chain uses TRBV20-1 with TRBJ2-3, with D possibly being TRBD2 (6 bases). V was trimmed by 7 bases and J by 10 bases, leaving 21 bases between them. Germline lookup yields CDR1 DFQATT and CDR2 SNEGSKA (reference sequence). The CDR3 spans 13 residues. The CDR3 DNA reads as TGCAGTGGTTTAGATAGCGGCAGAGCTTCGCAGTATTTT. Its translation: CSGLDSGRASQYF.

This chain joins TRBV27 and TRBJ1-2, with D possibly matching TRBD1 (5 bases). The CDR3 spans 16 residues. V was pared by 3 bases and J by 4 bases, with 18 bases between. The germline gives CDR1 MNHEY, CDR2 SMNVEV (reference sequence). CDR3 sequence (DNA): TGTGCCAGCAGTTTGGGGGGTCAAAAAGGCCTCTATGGCTACACCTTC. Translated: CASSLGGQKGLYGYTF.

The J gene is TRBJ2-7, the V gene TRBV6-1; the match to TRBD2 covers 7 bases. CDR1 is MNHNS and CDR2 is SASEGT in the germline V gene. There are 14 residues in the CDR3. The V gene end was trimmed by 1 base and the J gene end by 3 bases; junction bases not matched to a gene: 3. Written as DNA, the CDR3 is TGTGCCAGCAGTGAAGGGACTAGTAACTACGAGCAGTACTTC. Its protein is CASSEGTSNYEQYF.

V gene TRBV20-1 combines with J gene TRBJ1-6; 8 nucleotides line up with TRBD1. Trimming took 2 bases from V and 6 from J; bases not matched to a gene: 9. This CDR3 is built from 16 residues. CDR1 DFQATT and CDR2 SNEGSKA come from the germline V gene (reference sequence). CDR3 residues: CSARTPGQAINSPLHF. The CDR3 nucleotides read TGCAGTGCTAGAACGCCGGGACAGGCAATTAATTCACCCCTCCACTTT.

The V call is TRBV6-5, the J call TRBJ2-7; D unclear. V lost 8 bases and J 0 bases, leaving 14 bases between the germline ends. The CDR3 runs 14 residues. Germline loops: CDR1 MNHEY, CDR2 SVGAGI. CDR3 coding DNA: TGTGCCAGCCTCCGGCGGCCTAACTCCTACGAGCAGTACTTC. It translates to CASLRRPNSYEQYF.